This entry features one TCR beta chain sequence. Assay: immunoSEQ multiplex PCR; the TCRdb copy retains only in-frame clones and omits some. This sample yields tens of thousands of clones, of which over 75% are seen a single time; around 1.9% belongs to the top ten. The trim removed 7 bases at V and 3 bases at J, leaving 6 bases unmatched. This CDR3 is built from 16 residues. Germline loops: CDR1 ENHRY, CDR2 SYGVKD. This sample is drawn from a study of PD-L1 blockade in urothelial cancer. Stated time point: peripheral blood 6 weeks after treatment start. This chain joins TRBV10-3 and TRBJ2-1, with 13 positions matching TRBD2. The input for sequencing was PBMCs, taken around atezolizumab (anti-PD-L1) treatment. The sequence came from a man in his fifties with urothelial cancer. This chain's CDR3 is CAITGTSGKNYNEQFF. CDR3 bases: TGTGCCATCACCGGGACTAGCGGGAAAAACTACAATGAGCAGTTCTTC.